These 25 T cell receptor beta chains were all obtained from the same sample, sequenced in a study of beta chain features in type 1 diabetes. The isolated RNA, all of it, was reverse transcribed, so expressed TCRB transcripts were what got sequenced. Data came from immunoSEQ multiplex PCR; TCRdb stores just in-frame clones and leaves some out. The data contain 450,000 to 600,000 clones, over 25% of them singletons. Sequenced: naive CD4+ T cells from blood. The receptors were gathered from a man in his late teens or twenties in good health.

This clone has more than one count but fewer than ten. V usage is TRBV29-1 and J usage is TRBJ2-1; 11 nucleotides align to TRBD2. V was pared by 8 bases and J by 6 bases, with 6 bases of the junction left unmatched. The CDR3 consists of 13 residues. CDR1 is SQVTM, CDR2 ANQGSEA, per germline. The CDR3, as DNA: TGCAGCATTACTAGCGGGAGAGTCAATGAGCAGTTCTTC. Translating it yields CSITSGRVNEQFF.

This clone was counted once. As DNA, the CDR3 is TGTGCCTGGAGTGCCTCTGGTCGCGGCACCGGGGAGCTGTTTTTT. Its protein product is CAWSASGRGTGELFF. The J gene is TRBJ2-2, the V gene TRBV30; D gene uncertain. The CDR3 length is 15 residues. Germline V gene data show CDR1 as GTSNPN and CDR2 as SVGIG (reference sequence). Trimming cost V 1 base and J 4 bases, with 13 bases left between them.

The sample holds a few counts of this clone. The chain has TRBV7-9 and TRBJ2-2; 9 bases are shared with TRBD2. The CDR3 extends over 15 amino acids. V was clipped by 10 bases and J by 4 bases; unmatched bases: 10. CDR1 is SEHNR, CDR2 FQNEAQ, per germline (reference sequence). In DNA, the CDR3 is TGTGCCACCTCGGCTAGCGGGATAGTCACCGGGGAGCTGTTTTTT. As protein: CATSASGIVTGELFF. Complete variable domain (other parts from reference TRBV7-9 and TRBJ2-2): DTGVSQNPRHKITKRGQNVTFRCDPISEHNRLYWYRQTLGQGPEFLTYFQNEAQLEKSRLLSDRFSAERPKGSFSTLEIQRTEQGDSAMYLCATSASGIVTGELFFGEGSRLTVL.

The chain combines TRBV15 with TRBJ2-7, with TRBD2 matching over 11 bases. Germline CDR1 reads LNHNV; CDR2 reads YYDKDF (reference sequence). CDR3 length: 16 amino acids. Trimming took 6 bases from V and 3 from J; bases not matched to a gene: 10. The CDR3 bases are TGTGCCACCAGAAACCTTCGGGGACTAGCGGTCTACGAGCAGTACTTC. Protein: CATRNLRGLAVYEQYF.

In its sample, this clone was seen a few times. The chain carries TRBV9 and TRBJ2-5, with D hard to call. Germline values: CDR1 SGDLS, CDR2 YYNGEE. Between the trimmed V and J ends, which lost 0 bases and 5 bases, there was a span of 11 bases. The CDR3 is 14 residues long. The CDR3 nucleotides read TGTGCCAGCAGCGTAGGGGGTAGGGCCGAGACCCAGTACTTC. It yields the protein CASSVGGRAETQYF. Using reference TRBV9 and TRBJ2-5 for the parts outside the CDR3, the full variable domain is DSGVTQTPKHLITATGQRVTLRCSPRSGDLSVYWYQQSLDQGLQFLIQYYNGEERAKGNILERFSAQQFPDLHSELNLSSLELGDSALYFCASSVGGRAETQYFGPGTRLLVL.

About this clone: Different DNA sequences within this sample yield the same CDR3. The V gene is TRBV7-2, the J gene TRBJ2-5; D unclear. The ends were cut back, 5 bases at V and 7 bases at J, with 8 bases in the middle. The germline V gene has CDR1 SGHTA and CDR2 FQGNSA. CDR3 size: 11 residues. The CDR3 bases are TGTGCCAGCAGCACCACCGGGACCCAGTACTTC. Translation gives CASSTTGTQYF.

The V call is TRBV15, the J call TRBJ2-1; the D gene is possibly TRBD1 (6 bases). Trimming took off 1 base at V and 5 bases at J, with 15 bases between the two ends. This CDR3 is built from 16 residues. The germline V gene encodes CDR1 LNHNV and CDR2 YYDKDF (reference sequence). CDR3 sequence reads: CATSRGDPQGHNEQFF. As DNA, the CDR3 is TGTGCCACCAGCAGAGGGGACCCCCAGGGGCACAATGAGCAGTTCTTC. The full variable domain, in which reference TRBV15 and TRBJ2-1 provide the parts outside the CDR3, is DAMVIQNPRYQVTQFGKPVTLSCSQTLNHNVMYWYQQKSSQAPKLLFHYYDKDFNNEADTPDNFQSRRPNTSFCFLDIRSPGLGDTAMYLCATSRGDPQGHNEQFFGPGTRLTVL.

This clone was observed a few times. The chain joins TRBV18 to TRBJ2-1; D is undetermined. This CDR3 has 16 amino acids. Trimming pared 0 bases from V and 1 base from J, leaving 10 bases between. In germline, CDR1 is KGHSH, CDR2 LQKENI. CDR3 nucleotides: TGTGCCAGCTCACCACCGCTGGGCCAGTCCTACAATGAGCAGTTCTTC. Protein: CASSPPLGQSYNEQFF.

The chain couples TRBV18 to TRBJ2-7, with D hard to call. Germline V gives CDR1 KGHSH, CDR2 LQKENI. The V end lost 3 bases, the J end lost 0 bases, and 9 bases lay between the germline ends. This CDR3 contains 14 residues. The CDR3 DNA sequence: TGTGCCAGCTCACCTGGACGCCTCTCCTACGAGCAGTACTTC. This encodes CASSPGRLSYEQYF.

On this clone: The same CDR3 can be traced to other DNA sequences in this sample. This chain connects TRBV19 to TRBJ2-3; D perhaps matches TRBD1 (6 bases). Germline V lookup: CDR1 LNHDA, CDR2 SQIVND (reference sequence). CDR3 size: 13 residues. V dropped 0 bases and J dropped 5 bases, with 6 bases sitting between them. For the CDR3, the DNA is TGTGCCAGTAGTATAGACAGGGGAGATACGCAGTATTTT. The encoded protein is CASSIDRGDTQYF.

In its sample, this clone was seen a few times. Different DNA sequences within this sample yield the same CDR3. CDR3 nucleotides: TGTGCCAGCAGTGGCAGGGCTTACGAGCAGTACTTC. This translates into CASSGRAYEQYF. This chain joins TRBV2 and TRBJ2-7; a weak D match, TRBD1 (5 bases). Germline loops: CDR1 SNHLY, CDR2 FYNNEI. Trimming took off 4 bases at V and 4 bases at J, with 8 bases between the two ends. The CDR3 contains 12 residues.

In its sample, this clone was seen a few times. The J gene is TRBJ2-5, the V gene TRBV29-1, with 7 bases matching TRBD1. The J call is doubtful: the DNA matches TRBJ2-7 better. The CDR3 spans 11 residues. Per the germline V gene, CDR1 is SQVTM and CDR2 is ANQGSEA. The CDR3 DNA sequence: TGCAGCGTTCGACAGGGCAGCGAGCAGTACTTC. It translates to CSVRQGSEQYF.

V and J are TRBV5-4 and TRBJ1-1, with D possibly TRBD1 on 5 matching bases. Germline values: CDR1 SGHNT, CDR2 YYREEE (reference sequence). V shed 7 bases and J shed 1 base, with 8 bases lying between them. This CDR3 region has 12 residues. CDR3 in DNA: TGTGCCAGCGGAACAGGGAACACTGAAGCTTTCTTT. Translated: CASGTGNTEAFF. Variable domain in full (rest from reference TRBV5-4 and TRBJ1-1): ETGVTQSPTHLIKTRGQQVTLRCSSQSGHNTVSWYQQALGQGPQFIFQYYREEENGRGNFPPRFSGLQFPNYSSELNVNALELDDSALYLCASGTGNTEAFFGQGTRLTVV.

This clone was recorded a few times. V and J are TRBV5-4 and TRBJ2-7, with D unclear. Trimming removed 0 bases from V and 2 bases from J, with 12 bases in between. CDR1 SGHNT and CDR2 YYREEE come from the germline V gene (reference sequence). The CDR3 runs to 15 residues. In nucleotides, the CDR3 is TGTGCCAGCAGCTTGGCTGGGATTGAAGCCTACGAGCAGTACTTC. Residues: CASSLAGIEAYEQYF.

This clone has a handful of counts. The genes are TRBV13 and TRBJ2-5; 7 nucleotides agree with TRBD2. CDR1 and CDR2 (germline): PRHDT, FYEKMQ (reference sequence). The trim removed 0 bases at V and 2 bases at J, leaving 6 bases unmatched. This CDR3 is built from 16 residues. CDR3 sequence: CASSLGRREEQETQYF. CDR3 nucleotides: TGTGCCAGCAGCTTAGGCCGACGGGAGGAGCAAGAGACCCAGTACTTC.

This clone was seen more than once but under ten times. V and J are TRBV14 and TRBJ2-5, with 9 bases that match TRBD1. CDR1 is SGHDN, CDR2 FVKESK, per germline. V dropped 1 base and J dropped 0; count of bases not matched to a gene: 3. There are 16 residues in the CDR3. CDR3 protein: CASSQAGTGYQETQYF. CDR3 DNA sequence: TGTGCCAGCAGCCAAGCCGGGACAGGGTACCAAGAGACCCAGTACTTC.

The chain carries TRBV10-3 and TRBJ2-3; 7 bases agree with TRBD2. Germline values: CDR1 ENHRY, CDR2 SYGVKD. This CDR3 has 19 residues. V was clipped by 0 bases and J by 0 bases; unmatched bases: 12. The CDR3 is CAISESARASGTSTDTQYF. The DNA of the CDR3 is TGTGCCATCAGTGAGTCAGCTCGGGCTAGCGGAACCAGCACAGATACGCAGTATTTT.

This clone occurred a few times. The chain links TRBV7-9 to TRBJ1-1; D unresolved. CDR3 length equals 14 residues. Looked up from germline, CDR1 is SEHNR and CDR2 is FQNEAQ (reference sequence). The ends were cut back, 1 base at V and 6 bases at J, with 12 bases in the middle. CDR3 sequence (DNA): TGTGCCAGCAGCTTAGAGAAACTGCGGGCTGAAGCTTTCTTT. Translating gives CASSLEKLRAEAFF.

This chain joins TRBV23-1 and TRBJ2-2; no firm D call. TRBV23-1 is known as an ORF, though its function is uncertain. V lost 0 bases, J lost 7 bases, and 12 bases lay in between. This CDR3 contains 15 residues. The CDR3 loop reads CASSQSVPAIGELFF. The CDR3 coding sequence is TGCGCCAGCAGTCAATCGGTTCCGGCTATCGGGGAGCTGTTTTTT.

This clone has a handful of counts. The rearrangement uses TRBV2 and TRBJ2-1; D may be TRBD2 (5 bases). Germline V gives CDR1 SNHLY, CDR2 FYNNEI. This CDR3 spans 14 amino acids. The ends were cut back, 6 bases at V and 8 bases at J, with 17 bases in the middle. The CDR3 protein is CASREEGRSHEQFF. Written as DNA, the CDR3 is TGTGCCAGCAGGGAGGAAGGGCGTAGCCATGAGCAGTTCTTC.

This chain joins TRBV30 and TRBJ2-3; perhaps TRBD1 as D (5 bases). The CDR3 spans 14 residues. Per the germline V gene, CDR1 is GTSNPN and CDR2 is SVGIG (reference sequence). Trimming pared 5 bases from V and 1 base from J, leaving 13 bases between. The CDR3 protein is CAWESDSGTDTQYF. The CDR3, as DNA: TGTGCCTGGGAAAGCGACAGTGGCACAGATACGCAGTATTTT.

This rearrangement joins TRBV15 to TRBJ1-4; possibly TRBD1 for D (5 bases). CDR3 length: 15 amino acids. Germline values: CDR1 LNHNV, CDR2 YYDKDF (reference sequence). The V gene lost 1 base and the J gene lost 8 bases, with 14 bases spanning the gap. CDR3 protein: CATSRVGTAGEKLFF. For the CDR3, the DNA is TGTGCCACCAGCAGAGTAGGGACTGCCGGGGAAAAACTGTTTTTT.

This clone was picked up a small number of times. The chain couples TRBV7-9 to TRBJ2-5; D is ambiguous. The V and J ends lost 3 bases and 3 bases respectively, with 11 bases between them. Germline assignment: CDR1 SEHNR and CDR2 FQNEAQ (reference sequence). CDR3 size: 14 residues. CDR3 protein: CASSFNSGEETQYF. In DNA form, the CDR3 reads TGTGCCAGCAGCTTTAACAGTGGGGAAGAGACCCAGTACTTC.

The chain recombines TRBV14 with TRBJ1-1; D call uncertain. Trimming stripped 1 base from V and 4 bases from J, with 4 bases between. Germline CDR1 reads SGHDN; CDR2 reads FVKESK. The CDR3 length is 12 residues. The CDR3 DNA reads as TGTGCCAGCAGCCAAGTGGGCACTGAAGCTTTCTTT. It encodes CASSQVGTEAFF.

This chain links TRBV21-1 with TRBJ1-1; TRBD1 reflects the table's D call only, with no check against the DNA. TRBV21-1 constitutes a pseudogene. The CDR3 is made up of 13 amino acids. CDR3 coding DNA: TGTGCCAGCAGCAAAGAACCAGGCACTGAAGCTTTCTTT. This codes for CASSKEPGTEAFF.